The clone carrying this T cell receptor beta chain was observed a single time. Its antigen remains unknown. The CDR3 consists of 14 residues. Per the germline V gene, CDR1 is SEHNR and CDR2 is FQNEAQ (reference sequence). V lost 5 bases to trimming and J lost 6 bases; unmatched junction nucleotides: 9. This sample was taken from a study of cytomegalovirus exposure and HLA in healthy donors. Study background: Among roughly 180 million T cells, an earlier analysis found roughly 100 million unique TCR beta sequences.

Study-level findings and limits: Later analysis identified a missense DCLRE1C variant that was linked to TCR beta V- and J-gene trimming.

A multiplex PCR was run with 60 Vbeta primers and 13 Jbeta primers. Clones were read by immunoSEQ multiplex PCR, and TCRdb kept only the in-frame ones, dropping some. The repertoire holds about 170,000 clones, roughly 80% seen once, with around 7% in the top ten. The rearrangement uses TRBV7-9 and TRBJ1-1, with 7 bases that match TRBD1. The TCR sequence derives from a man aged 30 to 39 in good health and CMV-seropositive. Source material: PBMCs. This CDR3 reads CASSPPRGQSEAFF. The DNA for the CDR3 is TGTGCCAGCAGCCCGCCGAGGGGGCAATCTGAAGCTTTCTTT.